Sequencing of this T cell receptor (beta chain) was carried out in a study of blood T cell repertoires in COVID-19. At the level of the study: The United States, Italy and Spain were the sources of the acute and convalescent COVID-19 samples.

The sample holds a few counts of this clone. Living in roughly 25 US areas, the participants were between 18 and 89 years of age. Some clones are missing from TCRdb's copy, which holds only in-frame ones; the method was immunoSEQ multiplex PCR. The data hold about 250,000 clones, with roughly 87% observed a single time. This CDR3 has 17 residues. With V trimmed by 6 bases and J by 7 bases, 14 bases remained unmatched. Germline CDR1 reads MNHEY; CDR2 reads SMNVEV (reference sequence). Sequencing was carried out using PBMCs or T cells enriched from blood (not recorded which). The receptor was derived from a woman in her thirties with acute COVID-19. The chain links TRBV27 to TRBJ2-1; TRBD2 matches at 11 bases. The CDR3 spells CASRWDSGRGRRNEQFF. CDR3 DNA: TGTGCCAGCAGATGGGATAGCGGGAGGGGTAGGAGGAATGAGCAGTTCTTC.